The 15 T cell receptor beta chains below were found in one sample sequenced in a study of CD8+ T cells in alopecia areata. Extracted from the samples, RNA was reverse transcribed into cDNA to serve as the sequencing template. Clones were sequenced by immunoSEQ multiplex PCR, and TCRdb holds only the in-frame ones, with some missing. The data contain roughly 140,000 clones, about 50% of them singletons. The sequencing used CD8+ T cells sorted from blood, collected at week 0. The origin of the receptors is a human donor with alopecia areata.

This sequence joins TRBV5-6 and TRBJ2-3; 12 nucleotides line up with TRBD2. Germline V gives CDR1 SGHDT, CDR2 YYEEEE. With 4 bases clipped from V and 1 base from J, the junction kept 4 bases outside the gene matches. The length of the CDR3 is 16 residues. This CDR3 reads CASSEGLAGRTDTQYF. CDR3 DNA: TGTGCCAGCAGCGAAGGACTAGCGGGACGCACAGATACGCAGTATTTT.

This chain joins TRBV15 and TRBJ2-5, with D hard to call. Trimming took 1 base from V and 7 from J, leaving 13 bases between them. Germline V gene lookup returns CDR1 LNHNV and CDR2 YYDKDF (reference sequence). This CDR3 contains 14 residues. CDR3 nucleotide sequence: TGTGCCACCAGCAGAGTTAACTCCGAGCCGACCCAGTACTTC. Its translation: CATSRVNSEPTQYF.

This clone was picked up a small number of times. The J gene is TRBJ1-4, the V gene TRBV30; TRBD1 agrees at 9 bases. Trimming at V came to 4 bases and at J to 8 bases, leaving 8 bases not matched to a gene. CDR3 length: 14 residues. Germline V CDR1 and CDR2: GTSNPN, SVGIG (reference sequence). CDR3 nucleotides: TGTGCCTGGACCCCGGGACAGGGAGACGAAAAACTGTTTTTT. Translation: CAWTPGQGDEKLFF.

The chain couples TRBV2 to TRBJ2-1; 14 bases line up with TRBD2. Per the germline V gene, CDR1 is SNHLY and CDR2 is FYNNEI. Losses at the gene ends were 6 bases for V and 9 bases for J; bases not matched to a gene: 10. The CDR3 length is 16 residues. The CDR3 region has the DNA TGTGCCAGCAGGGACGCCGGGACTAGCGGGGGAGGTGAGCAGTTCTTC. Its protein product is CASRDAGTSGGGEQFF. The full variable domain, completed using reference TRBV2 and TRBJ2-1, is EPEVTQTPSHQVTQMGQEVILRCVPISNHLYFYWYRQILGQKVEFLVSFYNNEISEKSEIFDDQFSVERPDGSNFTLKIRSTKLEDSAMYFCASRDAGTSGGGEQFFGPGTRLTVL.

This clone came up a few times. The J gene is TRBJ2-7, the V gene TRBV29-1; TRBD1 matches at 7 bases. In germline, CDR1 is SQVTM, CDR2 ANQGSEA. V lost 4 bases, J lost 2 bases, and 11 bases stayed unmatched. The CDR3 sequence is 15 residues long. The DNA for the CDR3 is TGCAGCGTTGTAAGGGAAGGGACAGATCCCTACGAGCAGTACTTC. This translates into CSVVREGTDPYEQYF.

This clone was detected only a few times. J is TRBJ2-3 and V is TRBV21-1; the D call in the table, TRBD1, was not verified against the DNA. TRBV21-1 is termed a pseudogene. This CDR3 is built from 16 residues. The CDR3 loop is CASSSPPGASTDTQYF. The CDR3, as DNA: TGTGCCAGCAGCTCCCCTCCAGGGGCCAGCACAGATACGCAGTATTTT.

This clone was seen only a few times. The chain recombines TRBV13 with TRBJ2-7; D not certain. Trimming removed 3 bases at V and 4 bases at J, with 13 bases between. Germline values: CDR1 PRHDT, CDR2 FYEKMQ (reference sequence). The CDR3 has 14 amino acids. CDR3 DNA sequence: TGTGCCAGCAGCTTTTCCCAGTCCTCTTACGAGCAGTACTTC. The encoded protein is CASSFSQSSYEQYF.

The chain combines TRBV15 with TRBJ1-4; D not resolved. Germline CDR1 is LNHNV and CDR2 is YYDKDF (reference sequence). There are 15 residues in the CDR3. V lost 7 bases and J 5 bases, leaving 17 bases between the germline ends. Written as DNA, the CDR3 is TGTGCCACCACGGTGGACGACCGAGTGAATGAAAAACTGTTTTTT. This codes for CATTVDDRVNEKLFF.

The chain uses TRBV4-3 and TRBJ2-7; TRBD1 is a possible D gene (5 bases). The V and J ends lost 0 bases and 7 bases respectively, with 10 bases between them. The CDR3 has 13 amino acids. Germline V gene lookup returns CDR1 LGHNA and CDR2 YSLEER. The CDR3 loop reads CASSQDRQGEQYF. CDR3 nucleotide sequence: TGCGCCAGCAGCCAAGATAGGCAGGGAGAGCAGTACTTC.

This clone came up a few times. The V and J genes are TRBV25-1 and TRBJ2-7; no reliable D call. The CDR3 is 13 amino acids. Germline values: CDR1 MGHDK, CDR2 SYGVNS. V gave up 3 bases and J gave up 3 bases, with 9 bases separating them. This CDR3 is CASSDYGIYEQYF. Here the CDR3 DNA reads TGTGCCAGCAGTGACTATGGGATCTACGAGCAGTACTTC.

The genes are TRBV4-3 and TRBJ1-1; 10 bases line up with TRBD1. V shed 4 bases and J 4 bases; nucleotides not matched to a gene: 9. Germline V gene sequence: CDR1 LGHNA, CDR2 YSLEER. This CDR3 has 16 amino acids. The CDR3 bases are TGCGCCAGCAGCCTGACAGGGGGCGAAGCAGGCACTGAAGCTTTCTTT. Protein product: CASSLTGGEAGTEAFF.

As to this clone: Additional DNA sequences in this sample encode the identical CDR3. The rearrangement uses TRBV29-1 and TRBJ1-2, with a tentative D call TRBD1 (6 bases). Germline V gene sequence: CDR1 SQVTM, CDR2 ANQGSEA. V lost 4 bases and J 3 bases, leaving 6 bases between the germline ends. The CDR3 consists of 11 residues. The CDR3 loop is CSVAGDYGYTF. The CDR3 region has the DNA TGCAGCGTTGCAGGGGACTATGGCTACACCTTC.

The chain combines TRBV27 with TRBJ2-1, with TRBD2 matching over 8 bases. Germline assignment: CDR1 MNHEY and CDR2 SMNVEV (reference sequence). This CDR3 is 19 amino acids long. V gave up 2 bases and J gave up 7 bases; unmatched junction bases: 19. CDR3 coding DNA: TGTGCCAGCAGTTTACGCCCGCGGGGGGCTACCTTCTCGGGGAATGAGCAGTTCTTC. It translates to CASSLRPRGATFSGNEQFF.

This clone was counted between two and nine times. The rearrangement uses TRBV13 and TRBJ2-3; possible D gene TRBD1, 5 bases. Trimming removed 1 base at V and 2 bases at J, with 16 bases between. The CDR3 runs 17 residues. The germline CDR1 and CDR2 sequences are PRHDT and FYEKMQ (reference sequence). Here the CDR3 reads CASSLVRQHLSTDTQYF. The CDR3, as DNA: TGTGCCAGCAGCTTAGTTAGACAGCATTTATCCACAGATACGCAGTATTTT.

This clone has just a few counts. This sequence joins TRBV5-6 and TRBJ2-7, with TRBD1 matching over 8 bases. This CDR3 is 13 amino acids long. The V and J ends lost 4 bases and 3 bases, in that order; junction bases with no gene match: 3. From germline, CDR1 is SGHDT and CDR2 YYEEEE. The CDR3 spells CASSHDRGYEQYF. For the CDR3, the DNA is TGTGCCAGCAGCCATGACAGGGGCTACGAGCAGTACTTC.